The 3 T cell receptor beta chains presented below share a single source sample, sequenced in a study of tumor and adjacent non-tumor tissue in lung cancer. Three rounds of nested PCR, following a modified ARM-PCR protocol, produced the TCRbeta library. Each CDR3 protein gets one entry after TCRdb re-called the multiplex PCR reads with MiXCR. The table lists 70,000 to 90,000 distinct CDR3 sequences, roughly 80% of them singletons, with approximately 55% in the top ten. No cell sorting was done before RNA was extracted from the tissue. Distant lung tissue was collected more than 3 cm away from the tumor edge. Sequenced: distant non-tumor lung tissue. These receptor sequences come from a man in his 60s with non-small cell lung cancer.

The chain employs TRBV5-4 and TRBJ2-2; D may be TRBD2 (5 bases). Trimming took off 4 bases at V and 0 bases at J, with 19 bases between the two ends. This CDR3 comprises 18 residues. CDR1 is SGHNT and CDR2 is YYREEE in the germline V gene (reference sequence). The CDR3 protein is CASSMVGQRQTNTGELFF. The CDR3 nucleotides read TGTGCCAGCAGCATGGTTGGTCAGCGGCAAACGAACACCGGGGAGCTGTTTTTT.

This clonotype was seen more than once but under ten times. Since a much larger clone is just one base distant, this may be a read error. The chain joins TRBV20-1 to TRBJ1-5, with D possibly TRBD1 on 5 matching bases. This CDR3 comprises 14 residues. The ends were cut back, 6 bases at V and 0 bases at J, with 12 bases in the middle. Looked up from germline, CDR1 is DFQATT and CDR2 is SNEGSKA (reference sequence). CDR3 loop: CSALGVDSNQPQHF. CDR3 nucleotides: TGCAGTGCCTTAGGGGTGGATAGCAATCAGCCCCAGCATTTT.

This clonotype was seen repeatedly, ten times or more. The chain uses TRBV20-1 and TRBJ1-5; no clear D gene. The V end was cut by 6 bases, the J end by 0 bases, with 9 bases between. In germline, CDR1 is DFQATT, CDR2 SNEGSKA (reference sequence). This CDR3 region has 13 residues. The CDR3 loop is CSATSDSNQPQHF. CDR3 sequence (DNA): TGCAGTGCCACCTCAGATAGCAATCAGCCCCAGCATTTT.